A selection of T cell receptor beta chains follows, all from one sample in a study of T cells in Graves' hyperthyroidism and ophthalmopathy. MiXCR was run by TCRdb on the multiplex PCR reads, yielding one entry per CDR3 protein. Counted here are hundreds of thousands of distinct CDR3 sequences, approximately 36% occurring once; the ten biggest clones make up less than 35%. The sequenced sample consisted of blood. These receptors came from a middle-aged woman with Graves' hyperthyroidism. Each CDR3 is given with its conserved first and last residue. D genes are given only for firm matches. Some rows mark clone size as missing; the rest say once, few, many or name a class of expanded clone.

v_call: TRBV6-5
j_call: TRBJ1-4
clone_size: few
d_call: NA
cdr3_aa: CASRKSRRQGDEKLFF
cdr3_nt: TGTGCCAGCCGTAAATCGAGGCGTCAGGGAGATGAAAAACTGTTTTTT

v_call: TRBV12-3/TRBV12-4
j_call: TRBJ1-1
clone_size: few
d_call: NA
cdr3_aa: CASSFQQGGGNTEAFF
cdr3_nt: TGTGCCAGCAGTTTCCAACAGGGTGGGGGGAACACTGAAGCTTTCTTT

v_call: TRBV7-3
j_call: TRBJ2-2
clone_size: many
d_call: NA
cdr3_aa: CASSQRSNGELFF
cdr3_nt: TGTGCCAGCAGCCAAAGGAGCAACGGGGAGCTGTTTTTT

v_call: TRBV19
j_call: TRBJ2-2
clone_size: few
d_call: NA
cdr3_aa: CASTPPIPTGELFF
cdr3_nt: TGTGCCAGTACCCCACCCATCCCCACCGGGGAGCTGTTTTTT

v_call: TRBV24-1
j_call: TRBJ2-7
clone_size: NA
d_call: TRBD1
cdr3_aa: CASNPRTGLAYEQYF
cdr3_nt: TGTGCCAGCAATCCCAGGACAGGGCTAGCCTACGAGCAGTACTTC

v_call: TRBV29-1
j_call: TRBJ1-2
clone_size: NA
d_call: NA
cdr3_aa: CSVEVRGYTF
cdr3_nt: TGCAGCGTTGAAGTGCGGGGCTACACCTTC

v_call: TRBV19
j_call: TRBJ2-7
clone_size: NA
d_call: NA
cdr3_aa: CASSPAGGEDEQYF
cdr3_nt: TGTGCCAGTAGTCCGGCTGGGGGCGAGGACGAGCAGTACTTC

v_call: TRBV12-3/TRBV12-4
j_call: TRBJ1-2
clone_size: many
d_call: NA
cdr3_aa: CASSWEADYGYTF
cdr3_nt: TGTGCCAGCAGCTGGGAGGCAGACTATGGCTACACCTTC

v_call: TRBV2
j_call: TRBJ1-1
clone_size: many
d_call: NA
cdr3_aa: CASSEPGVAKAFF
cdr3_nt: TGTGCCAGCAGTGAACCGGGCGTAGCAAAAGCTTTCTTT

v_call: TRBV4-1
j_call: TRBJ1-1
clone_size: NA
d_call: NA
cdr3_aa: CASSQADSPVLNTEAFF
cdr3_nt: TGCGCCAGCAGCCAAGCGGACAGTCCTGTTTTGAACACTGAAGCTTTCTTT

v_call: TRBV5-6
j_call: TRBJ1-1
clone_size: many
d_call: NA
cdr3_aa: CASSLAVTEAFF
cdr3_nt: TGTGCCAGCAGCTTGGCGGTGACTGAAGCTTTCTTT

v_call: TRBV10-3
j_call: TRBJ2-6
clone_size: NA
d_call: NA
cdr3_aa: CAISEPHGTYVLTF
cdr3_nt: TGTGCCATCAGTGAGCCGCACGGGACCTACGTCCTGACTTTC

v_call: TRBV10-3
j_call: TRBJ2-2
clone_size: NA
d_call: NA
cdr3_aa: CATMILGGSTGELFF
cdr3_nt: TGTGCCACCATGATCCTGGGAGGCAGTACCGGGGAGCTGTTTTTT

v_call: TRBV20-1
j_call: TRBJ2-2
clone_size: few
d_call: NA
cdr3_aa: CSARDTLSTGELFF
cdr3_nt: TGCAGTGCTAGAGATACGCTGAGCACCGGGGAGCTGTTTTTT

v_call: TRBV7-9
j_call: TRBJ1-6
clone_size: many
d_call: NA
cdr3_aa: CASSPVGPLHF
cdr3_nt: TGTGCCAGCAGCCCAGTGGGGCCCCTCCACTTT

v_call: TRBV9
j_call: TRBJ2-7
clone_size: many
d_call: NA
cdr3_aa: CASSVANEQYF
cdr3_nt: TGTGCCAGCAGCGTAGCTAACGAGCAGTACTTC

v_call: TRBV7-3
j_call: TRBJ1-6
clone_size: many
d_call: NA
cdr3_aa: CASSLTPQSPLHF
cdr3_nt: TGTGCCAGCAGCTTAACCCCCCAGTCACCCCTCCACTTT

v_call: TRBV2
j_call: TRBJ1-6
clone_size: many
d_call: TRBD1
cdr3_aa: CASSQTGGAGYNSPLHF
cdr3_nt: TGTGCCAGCAGTCAGACAGGGGGCGCAGGCTATAATTCACCCCTCCACTTT

v_call: TRBV25-1
j_call: TRBJ1-6
clone_size: many
d_call: NA
cdr3_aa: CASINPTGTLHF
cdr3_nt: TGTGCCAGCATTAATCCAACGGGAACCCTCCACTTT

v_call: TRBV7-3
j_call: TRBJ2-5
clone_size: many
d_call: NA
cdr3_aa: CASSSQPRETQYF
cdr3_nt: TGTGCCAGCAGCTCGCAGCCTCGGGAGACCCAGTACTTC

v_call: TRBV29-1
j_call: TRBJ2-1
clone_size: few
d_call: TRBD1
cdr3_aa: CSGETGTLEYNEQFF
cdr3_nt: TGCAGCGGTGAGACAGGGACCCTGGAATACAATGAGCAGTTCTTC